This entry lists 28 T cell receptor beta chains sequenced from one sample in a study of human T cells and chemical hapten exposure. Time point denoted: pre-sensitization, week 0. Treatment indicated: therapeutic diphenylcyclopropenone sensitization with weekly scalp DPC. From the RACE reads, TCRdb called clonotypes with MiXCR, one entry per CDR3 protein. The sample yields about 120,000 distinct CDR3 sequences, approximately 13% seen once. Specimen: whole blood, collected in connection with sensitization to the hapten diphenylcyclopropenone (DPC). The source is a woman aged 18-29 years with alopecia areata. Some clones in this sample may be carry-over from other donors' samples.

This clonotype turned up a few times. The chain has TRBV7-6 and TRBJ2-5; 8 nucleotides align to TRBD2. V was clipped by 5 bases and J by 5 bases; unmatched bases: 4. This CDR3 has 13 residues. Germline V gene sequence: CDR1 SGHVS, CDR2 FNYEAQ. The CDR3: CASSGSGKETQYF. Written as DNA, the CDR3 is TGTGCCAGCAGCGGTAGCGGGAAGGAGACCCAGTACTTC. The full variable domain, rest sourced from reference TRBV7-6 and TRBJ2-5, is GAGVSQSPRYKVTKRGQDVALRCDPISGHVSLYWYRQALGQGPEFLTYFNYEAQQDKSGLPNDRFSAERPEGSISTLTIQRTEQRDSAMYRCASSGSGKETQYFGPGTRLLVL.

This clonotype was detected only a few times. The chain employs TRBV4-3 and TRBJ1-1; no reliable D call. V was pared by 1 base and J by 6 bases, with 12 bases between. Germline loops: CDR1 LGHNA, CDR2 YSLEER. This CDR3 has 14 residues. CDR3 residues: CASSQGTPDAEAFF. DNA of the CDR3: TGCGCCAGCAGCCAAGGCACACCGGACGCTGAAGCTTTCTTT.

CDR3 bases: TGCAGTGCTAAAATGACAGGAAACTATGGCTACACCTTC. Its translation is CSAKMTGNYGYTF. The V gene is TRBV20-1, the J gene TRBJ1-2; tentative D call: TRBD1 (6 bases). The CDR3 is made up of 13 amino acids. Between the trimmed V and J ends, which lost 4 bases and 2 bases, there was a span of 11 bases. Germline V gene sequence: CDR1 DFQATT, CDR2 SNEGSKA (reference sequence).

The chain uses TRBV10-3 and TRBJ1-1, with D unresolved. The CDR3 runs 15 residues. V was cut by 7 bases and J by 0 bases, with 15 bases left in between. Germline CDR1 ENHRY, CDR2 SYGVKD. The CDR3 loop is CAITANIAVNTEAFF. In DNA form, the CDR3 reads TGTGCCATCACGGCAAATATAGCGGTGAACACTGAAGCTTTCTTT.

This clonotype came up once. The rearrangement links TRBV7-2 to TRBJ2-3; D remains unclear. Per germline, CDR1 SGHTA and CDR2 FQGNSA. The CDR3 has 14 residues. V lost 1 base to trimming and J lost 1 base, with 6 bases between them. Here the CDR3 DNA reads TGTGCCAGCAGCTTAGACAGCCGCACAGATACGCAGTATTTT. Protein: CASSLDSRTDTQYF.

The sample holds a few counts of this clonotype. The chain carries TRBV12-3 or TRBV12-4 and TRBJ1-3; a weak D match, TRBD1 (6 bases). The CDR3 is 15 residues long. Trimming removed 6 bases at V and 0 bases at J, with 12 bases between. Here the CDR3 reads CASRPTGSSGNTIYF. The CDR3 coding sequence is TGTGCCAGCAGGCCCACAGGGAGCTCTGGAAACACCATATATTTT.

This chain links TRBV5-1 with TRBJ1-4; a possible D gene is TRBD1 (6 bases). Trimming removed 0 bases from V and 6 bases from J, with 12 bases in between. The CDR3 spans 15 residues. Germline V lookup: CDR1 SGHRS, CDR2 YFSETQ. The chain's CDR3 is CASSLVSGDDEKLFF. The CDR3 DNA follows: TGCGCCAGCAGCTTGGTGTCAGGGGATGATGAAAAACTGTTTTTT.

This clonotype was recorded many times. The gene calls are TRBV5-4 and TRBJ1-6, with D unresolved. The CDR3 is 14 amino acids. Trimming shortened V by 0 bases and J by 10 bases, and 11 bases separated the two germline ends. CDR1 and CDR2 from the germline V gene are SGHNT and YYREEE (reference sequence). CDR3 sequence: CASSLAGERSPLHF. DNA for the CDR3: TGTGCCAGCAGCTTGGCGGGAGAACGGTCACCCCTCCACTTT. The full variable domain, its missing parts supplied by reference TRBV5-4 and TRBJ1-6, is ETGVTQSPTHLIKTRGQQVTLRCSSQSGHNTVSWYQQALGQGPQFIFQYYREEENGRGNFPPRFSGLQFPNYSSELNVNALELDDSALYLCASSLAGERSPLHFGNGTRLTVT.

The rearrangement joins TRBV18 to TRBJ2-2; 9 bases agree with TRBD1. CDR1 is KGHSH, CDR2 LQKENI, per germline. CDR3 length: 16 residues. The J segment lost 1 base and the V segment lost 3 bases, leaving 3 bases of the junction unmatched. This chain's CDR3 is CASSPPDRGNTGELFF. The CDR3 bases are TGTGCCAGCTCACCCCCGGACAGGGGGAACACCGGGGAGCTGTTTTTT.

The rearrangement uses TRBV6-2 or TRBV6-3 and TRBJ1-1; 10 bases are a match to TRBD1. Per germline, CDR1 MNHEY and CDR2 SVGEGT. The length of the CDR3 is 16 residues. Losses at the gene ends were 6 bases for V and 0 bases for J; bases not matched to a gene: 7. CDR3 in DNA: TGTGCCAGCAGGGGGACAGGGGTCTCCATGAACACTGAAGCTTTCTTT. Translating it yields CASRGTGVSMNTEAFF.

This chain connects TRBV7-9 to TRBJ1-3; no definite D call. This CDR3 has 12 amino acids. Germline CDR1 is SEHNR and CDR2 is FQNEAQ (reference sequence). The ends were cut back, 8 bases at V and 8 bases at J, with 13 bases in the middle. The CDR3 loop reads CASSPPGHTIYF. The CDR3 coding sequence is TGTGCCAGCTCGCCCCCCGGTCACACCATATATTTT.

V is TRBV7-2 and J is TRBJ1-5, with 9 bases lining up with TRBD1. The V gene end was trimmed by 5 bases and the J gene end by 1 base; junction bases not matched to a gene: 6. Germline V lookup: CDR1 SGHTA, CDR2 FQGNSA. CDR3 length equals 16 residues. This CDR3 reads CASSPQTGGSNQPQHF. The CDR3 DNA reads TGTGCCAGCAGCCCCCAGACAGGGGGAAGCAATCAGCCCCAGCATTTT.

This clonotype was detected many times. The chain recombines TRBV6-2 or TRBV6-3 with TRBJ2-7; the match to TRBD1 covers 7 bases. The CDR3 covers 14 residues. CDR1 and CDR2 from the germline V gene are MNHEY and SVGEGT. V shed 6 bases, J shed 3 bases, and the junction held 8 bases outside the gene matches. The CDR3 is CASRQETGIYEQYF. DNA of the CDR3: TGTGCCAGCAGGCAGGAGACAGGGATCTACGAGCAGTACTTC.

This clonotype was observed a handful of times. J is TRBJ2-3 and V is TRBV6-2 or TRBV6-3, with D possibly being TRBD2 (6 bases). Per germline, CDR1 MNHEY and CDR2 SVGEGT. Trimming pared 2 bases from V and 10 bases from J, leaving 13 bases between. CDR3 size: 13 residues. The DNA of the CDR3 is TGTGCCAGCAGTTACCGGACTATCCCCTCGCAGTATTTT. The encoded protein is CASSYRTIPSQYF.

This clonotype was seen only a few times. The chain joins TRBV7-2 to TRBJ2-3, with 8 bases identical to TRBD2. Losses at the gene ends were 0 bases for V and 2 bases for J; bases not matched to a gene: 1. The CDR3 contains 15 residues. The germline V gene has CDR1 SGHTA and CDR2 FQGNSA. For the CDR3, the DNA is TGTGCCAGCAGCTTAGCCGGGGGGGCCACAGATACGCAGTATTTT. Amino acids: CASSLAGGATDTQYF. Looking up the rest from reference TRBV7-2 and TRBJ2-3 gives the full variable domain: GAGVSQSPSNKVTEKGKDVELRCDPISGHTALYWYRQSLGQGLEFLIYFQGNSAPDKSGLPSDRFSAERTGGSVSTLTIQRTQQEDSAVYLCASSLAGGATDTQYFGPGTRLTVL.

This clonotype was detected a few times. This sequence joins TRBV7-2 and TRBJ2-1; tentative D call: TRBD1 (6 bases). The CDR3 runs 14 residues. V gave up 3 bases and J gave up 5 bases, with 11 bases separating them. The germline V gene has CDR1 SGHTA and CDR2 FQGNSA. The CDR3 DNA is TGTGCCAGCAGCTTCAGGGGTATCAACAATGAGCAGTTCTTC. Amino acid sequence: CASSFRGINNEQFF.

The rearrangement uses TRBV4-3 and TRBJ2-3; possibly TRBD1 for D (5 bases). Trimming removed 4 bases at V and 2 bases at J, with 13 bases between. CDR1 and CDR2 (germline): LGHNA, YSLEER. This CDR3 spans 15 amino acids. The CDR3 region has the DNA TGCGCCAGCAGCCCAAGGGTAGGGGCCACAGATACGCAGTATTTT. This encodes CASSPRVGATDTQYF.

This clonotype was seen repeatedly, ten times or more. The gene calls are TRBV29-1 and TRBJ2-1; no firm D call. CDR1 and CDR2 (germline): SQVTM, ANQGSEA. V was trimmed by 5 bases and J by 2 bases, leaving 7 bases between them. CDR3 length equals 12 residues. This CDR3 reads CSVPHPYNEQFF. CDR3 bases: TGCAGCGTTCCTCATCCCTACAATGAGCAGTTCTTC.

This clonotype has more than one count but fewer than ten. The chain carries TRBV2 and TRBJ1-3; 8 bases line up with TRBD1. CDR1 and CDR2 (germline): SNHLY, FYNNEI. The CDR3 contains 15 residues. Trimming cost V 5 bases and J 1 base; bases outside gene matches: 4. CDR3 residues: CASSTQGASGNTIYF. The CDR3 DNA is TGTGCCAGCAGTACCCAGGGGGCTTCTGGAAACACCATATATTTT.

This clonotype was picked up many times. The genes are TRBV7-9 and TRBJ1-1, with a possible D match to TRBD1 (6 bases). Looked up from germline, CDR1 is SEHNR and CDR2 is FQNEAQ (reference sequence). V gave up 3 bases and J gave up 4 bases, with 15 bases separating them. The CDR3 sequence is 15 residues long. Written as DNA, the CDR3 is TGTGCCAGCAGCTTGATGGACAGCTGGGCCACTGAAGCTTTCTTT. This gives the protein CASSLMDSWATEAFF.

This clonotype was detected ten times or more. The gene calls are TRBV5-5 and TRBJ1-1; D gene unclear. The V end was cut by 0 bases, the J end by 8 bases, with 5 bases between. This CDR3 contains 11 residues. Germline CDR1 reads SGHKS; CDR2 reads YYEKEE (reference sequence). CDR3 nucleotides: TGTGCCAGCAGCTTGGTCGGGGAAGCTTTCTTT. Protein product: CASSLVGEAFF.

A few counts support this clonotype. This chain connects TRBV14 to TRBJ1-4; D uncertain. Trimming took 0 bases from V and 5 from J, leaving 10 bases between them. From germline, CDR1 is SGHDN and CDR2 FVKESK. There are 15 residues in the CDR3. The CDR3 bases are TGTGCCAGCAGCCAAGACAGTCGGTTGAATGAAAAACTGTTTTTT. It is translated as CASSQDSRLNEKLFF.

This clonotype was detected only a few times. The V and J genes are TRBV6-6 and TRBJ2-7, with a tentative D call TRBD1 (6 bases). The CDR3 has 15 amino acids. V lost 6 bases and J 5 bases, leaving 20 bases between the germline ends. Germline assignment: CDR1 MNHNY and CDR2 SVGAGI (reference sequence). The CDR3 loop reads CASSRGEGKFDEQYF. The CDR3 bases are TGTGCCAGCAGCAGGGGAGAGGGTAAATTCGACGAGCAGTACTTC.

The table lists this clonotype with many counts. The V call is TRBV6-2 or TRBV6-3, the J call TRBJ2-3; D not resolved. The V end was cut by 7 bases, the J end by 4 bases, with 15 bases between. Germline-derived CDR1 and CDR2 are MNHEY and SVGEGT. This CDR3 is built from 14 residues. CDR3 nucleotides: TGTGCCAGCATCTCCCCGGAAAGGGCAGATACGCAGTATTTT. Its protein is CASISPERADTQYF.

This sequence joins TRBV10-2 and TRBJ1-5, with D maybe TRBD1 (5 bases). Between the trimmed V and J ends, which lost 6 bases and 1 base, there was a span of 10 bases. Germline assignment: CDR1 WSHSY and CDR2 SAAADI. The CDR3 is made up of 14 amino acids. The CDR3, as DNA: TGCGCCAGCAGGCTGGGGGGAAGCAATCAGCCCCAGCATTTT. Translated: CASRLGGSNQPQHF.

Ten or more counts support this clonotype. V and J are TRBV28 and TRBJ2-1; D is perhaps TRBD1 (6 bases). The CDR3 is made up of 15 amino acids. In germline, CDR1 is MDHEN, CDR2 SYDVKM. The germline V and J ends were trimmed by 4 bases and 7 bases, with 17 bases remaining between them. The CDR3 DNA follows: TGTGCCAGCAGTTGGGCCCCAACAGGGTTAAATGAGCAGTTCTTC. Its translation is CASSWAPTGLNEQFF.

This clonotype was observed a few times. This chain connects TRBV29-1 to TRBJ2-2; 10 positions agree with TRBD1. CDR1 is SQVTM and CDR2 is ANQGSEA in the germline V gene. With 6 bases clipped from V and 4 bases from J, the junction kept 2 bases outside the gene matches. This CDR3 is 13 amino acids long. In DNA form, the CDR3 reads TGCAGCGTGCGGACAGGGGGCACCGGGGAGCTGTTTTTT. The encoded protein is CSVRTGGTGELFF.

This clonotype was found many times. The genes are TRBV20-1 and TRBJ2-5; 9 nucleotides align to TRBD1. This CDR3 comprises 15 residues. J gave up 2 bases and V 0 bases, and 4 bases lay outside the gene matches. Germline assignment: CDR1 DFQATT and CDR2 SNEGSKA (reference sequence). CDR3 DNA sequence: TGCAGTGCTAGAGAGTTGGGACAGGGACAAGAGACCCAGTACTTC. Translating gives CSARELGQGQETQYF.